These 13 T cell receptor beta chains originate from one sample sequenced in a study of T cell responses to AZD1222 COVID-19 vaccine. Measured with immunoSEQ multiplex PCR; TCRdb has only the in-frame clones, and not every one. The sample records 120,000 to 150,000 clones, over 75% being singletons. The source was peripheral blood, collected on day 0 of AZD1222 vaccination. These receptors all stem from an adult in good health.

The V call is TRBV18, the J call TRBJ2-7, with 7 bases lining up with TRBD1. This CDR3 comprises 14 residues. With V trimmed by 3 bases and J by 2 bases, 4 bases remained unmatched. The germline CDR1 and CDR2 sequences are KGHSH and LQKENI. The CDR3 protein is CASSPVGQAYEQYF. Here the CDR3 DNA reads TGTGCCAGCTCACCCGTTGGACAGGCCTACGAGCAGTACTTC.

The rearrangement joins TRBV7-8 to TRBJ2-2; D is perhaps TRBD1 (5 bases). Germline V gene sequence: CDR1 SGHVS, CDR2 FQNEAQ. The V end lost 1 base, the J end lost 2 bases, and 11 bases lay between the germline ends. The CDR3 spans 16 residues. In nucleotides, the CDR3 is TGTGCCAGCAGCTTAGTGGCAAGGGGCAACACCGGGGAGCTGTTTTTT. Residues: CASSLVARGNTGELFF.

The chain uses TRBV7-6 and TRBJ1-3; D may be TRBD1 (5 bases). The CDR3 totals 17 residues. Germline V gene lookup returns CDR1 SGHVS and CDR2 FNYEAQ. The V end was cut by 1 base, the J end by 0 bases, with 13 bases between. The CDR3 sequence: CASSLDRPSSSGNTIYF. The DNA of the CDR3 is TGTGCCAGCAGCTTAGACAGGCCTTCAAGCTCTGGAAACACCATATATTTT.

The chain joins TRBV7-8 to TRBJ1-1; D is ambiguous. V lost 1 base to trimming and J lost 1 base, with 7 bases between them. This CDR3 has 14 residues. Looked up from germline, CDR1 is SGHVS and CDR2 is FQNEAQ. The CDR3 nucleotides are TGTGCCAGCAGCTTAGTCCAGCAGAACACTGAAGCTTTCTTT. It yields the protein CASSLVQQNTEAFF.

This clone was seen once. This CDR3 is CASSEDGQAYGYTF. As DNA, the CDR3 is TGTGCCAGCAGTGAAGACGGACAGGCCTATGGCTACACCTTC. The chain carries TRBV6-1 and TRBJ1-2; 7 positions match TRBD1. CDR1 is MNHNS, CDR2 SASEGT, per germline. V trimming: 1 base; J trimming: 4 bases; junction bases outside the gene matches: 3. This CDR3 is 14 amino acids long.

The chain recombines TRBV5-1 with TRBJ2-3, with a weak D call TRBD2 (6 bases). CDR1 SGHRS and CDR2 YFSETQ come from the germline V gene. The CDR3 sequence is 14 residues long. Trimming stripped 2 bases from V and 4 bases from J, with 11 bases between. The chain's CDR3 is CASSLPREADTQYF. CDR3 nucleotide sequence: TGCGCCAGCAGCTTACCTAGGGAGGCAGATACGCAGTATTTT.

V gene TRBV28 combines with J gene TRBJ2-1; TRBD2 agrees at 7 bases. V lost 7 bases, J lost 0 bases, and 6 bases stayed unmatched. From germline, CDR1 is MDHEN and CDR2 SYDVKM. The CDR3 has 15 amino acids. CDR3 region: CASTLGLSSYNEQFF. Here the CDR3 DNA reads TGTGCCAGCACCCTGGGACTATCCTCCTACAATGAGCAGTTCTTC.

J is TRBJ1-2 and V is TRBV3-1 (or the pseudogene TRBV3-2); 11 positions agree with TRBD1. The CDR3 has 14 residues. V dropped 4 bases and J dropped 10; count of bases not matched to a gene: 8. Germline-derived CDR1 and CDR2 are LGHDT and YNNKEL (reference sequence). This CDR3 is CASSRDGTGGDYTF. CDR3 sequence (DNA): TGTGCCAGCAGCCGAGACGGGACAGGGGGTGACTACACCTTC.

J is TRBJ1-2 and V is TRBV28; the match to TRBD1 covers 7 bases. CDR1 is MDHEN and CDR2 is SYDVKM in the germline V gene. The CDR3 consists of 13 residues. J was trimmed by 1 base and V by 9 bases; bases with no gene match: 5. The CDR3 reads CASRDSYNYGYTF. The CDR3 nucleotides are TGTGCCAGTAGGGACAGTTATAACTATGGCTACACCTTC.

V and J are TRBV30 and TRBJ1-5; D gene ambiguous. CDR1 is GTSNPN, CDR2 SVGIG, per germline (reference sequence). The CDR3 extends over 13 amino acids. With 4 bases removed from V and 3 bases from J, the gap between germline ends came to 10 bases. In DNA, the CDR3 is TGTGCCTGGAAGAAAACAGTCAATCAGCCCCAGCATTTT. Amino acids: CAWKKTVNQPQHF.

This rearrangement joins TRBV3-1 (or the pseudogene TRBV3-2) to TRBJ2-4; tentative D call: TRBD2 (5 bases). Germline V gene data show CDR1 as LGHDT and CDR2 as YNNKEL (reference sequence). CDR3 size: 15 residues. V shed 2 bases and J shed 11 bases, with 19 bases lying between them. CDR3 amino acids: CASSQIPNLRAFQYF. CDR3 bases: TGTGCCAGCAGCCAAATCCCTAATTTGAGGGCCTTTCAGTACTTC.

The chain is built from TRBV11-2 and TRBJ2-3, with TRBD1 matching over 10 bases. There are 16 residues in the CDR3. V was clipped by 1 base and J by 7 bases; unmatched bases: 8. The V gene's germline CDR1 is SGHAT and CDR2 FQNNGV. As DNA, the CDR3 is TGTGCCAGCAGCTTAGTGGCGGGGACAGGGGTTAATACGCAGTATTTT. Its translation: CASSLVAGTGVNTQYF.

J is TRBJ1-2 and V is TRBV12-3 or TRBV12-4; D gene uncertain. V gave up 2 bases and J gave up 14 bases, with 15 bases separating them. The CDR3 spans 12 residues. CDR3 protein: CASSLRAAPGTF. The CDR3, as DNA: TGTGCCAGCAGTTTACGGGCAGCCCCGGGGACCTTC.